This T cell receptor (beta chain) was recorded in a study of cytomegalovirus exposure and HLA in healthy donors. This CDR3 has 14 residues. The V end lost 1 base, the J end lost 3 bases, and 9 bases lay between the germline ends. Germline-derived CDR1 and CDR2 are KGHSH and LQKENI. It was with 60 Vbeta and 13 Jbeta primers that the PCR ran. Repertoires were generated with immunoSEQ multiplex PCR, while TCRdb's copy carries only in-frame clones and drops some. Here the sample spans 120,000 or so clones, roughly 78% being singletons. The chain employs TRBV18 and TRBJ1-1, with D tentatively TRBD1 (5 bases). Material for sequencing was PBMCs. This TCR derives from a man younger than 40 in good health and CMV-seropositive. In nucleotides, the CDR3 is TGTGCCAGCTCACCACAGGAACAGGACACTGAAGCTTTCTTT. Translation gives CASSPQEQDTEAFF.